Below, 16 T cell receptor beta chains from the same sample are listed, as sequenced in a study of cytomegalovirus exposure and HLA in healthy donors listed by TCRdb under 2017. Library preparation employed the immunoSEQ multiplex PCR assay. The multiplex PCR relied on a mix of 60 forward primers for TCR Vbeta segments and 13 reverse primers for TCR Jbeta segments. TCRdb retrieved this table from immuneACCESS and kept in-frame rearrangements only. Not all clones are present; in checked studies, unresolved V genes account for under half, and no reason is known for the remainder. The sample profile shows some 130,000 clones; around three quarters of them were found once. Over 3% of the sample is held by the ten biggest clonotypes. Sequencing was carried out using PBMCs. The receptors come from a man aged 35 to 55 in good health and CMV-seronegative.

The V gene is TRBV4-1, the J gene TRBJ1-2; 9 nucleotides line up with TRBD1. This CDR3 has 16 amino acids. The V gene end was trimmed by 4 bases and the J gene end by 2 bases; junction bases not matched to a gene: 8. CDR1 is MGHRA and CDR2 is YSYEKL in the germline V gene. In nucleotides, the CDR3 is TGCGCCAGCAGCCGTACCGGGACAGGGAAGAACTATGGCTACACCTTC. Translating gives CASSRTGTGKNYGYTF.

The CDR3 nucleotides are TGTGCCAGTAGTATAGACGGGGGGTTCTCGGGATATAGCAATCAGCCCCAGCATTTT. It translates to CASSIDGGFSGYSNQPQHF. This chain connects TRBV19 to TRBJ1-5, with D tentatively TRBD1 (5 bases). Germline CDR1 reads LNHDA; CDR2 reads SQIVND (reference sequence). The CDR3 consists of 19 residues. The V gene lost 0 bases and the J gene lost 0 bases, with 18 bases spanning the gap. The variable domain in full, with the rest retrieved from reference TRBV19 and TRBJ1-5, is DGGITQSPKYLFRKEGQNVTLSCEQNLNHDAMYWYRQDPGQGLRLIYYSQIVNDFQKGDIAEGYSVSREKKESFPLTVTSAQKNPTAFYLCASSIDGGFSGYSNQPQHFGDGTRLSIL.

The chain has TRBV7-9 and TRBJ2-1; D is possibly TRBD1 (5 bases). The V end lost 1 base, the J end lost 6 bases, and 7 bases lay between the germline ends. Per the germline V gene, CDR1 is SEHNR and CDR2 is FQNEAQ (reference sequence). The CDR3 totals 13 residues. The CDR3 DNA reads as TGTGCCAGCAGCTTAGGGCAGGGCAATGAGCAGTTCTTC. Translated, it gives CASSLGQGNEQFF.

The V call is TRBV7-9, the J call TRBJ2-7, with 9 bases lining up with TRBD1. There are 15 residues in the CDR3. Germline V gene data show CDR1 as SEHNR and CDR2 as FQNEAQ (reference sequence). V lost 1 base to trimming and J lost 3 bases; unmatched junction nucleotides: 4. The CDR3 region has the DNA TGTGCCAGCAGCTTAGTCGGGGACAGGGTCTACGAGCAGTACTTC. Residues: CASSLVGDRVYEQYF.

The CDR3 DNA follows: TGTGCCAGCAGTTCGGGGAGTAGCACAGATACGCAGTATTTT. It codes for CASSSGSSTDTQYF. V gene TRBV28 combines with J gene TRBJ2-3; maybe TRBD2 (5 bases). The CDR3 is 14 amino acids. Trimming took 4 bases from V and 0 from J, leaving 8 bases between them. Germline assignment: CDR1 MDHEN and CDR2 SYDVKM.

The J gene is TRBJ1-3, the V gene TRBV6-5, with D uncertain. Trimming stripped 0 bases from V and 3 bases from J, with 9 bases between. Germline V CDR1 and CDR2: MNHEY, SVGAGI. The CDR3 contains 15 residues. CDR3: CASSYSSVRGNTIYF. In DNA, the CDR3 is TGTGCCAGCAGTTACTCTTCCGTCCGTGGAAACACCATATATTTT.

This chain's CDR3 is CASSTQTSGRSGELFF. CDR3 nucleotides: TGTGCCAGCAGCACCCAGACTAGCGGGAGGTCGGGGGAGCTGTTTTTT. The gene calls are TRBV5-4 and TRBJ2-2; 13 positions match TRBD2. Looked up from germline, CDR1 is SGHNT and CDR2 is YYREEE (reference sequence). The CDR3 is made up of 16 amino acids. V was pared by 4 bases and J by 8 bases, with 8 bases of the junction left unmatched.

This sequence joins TRBV5-1 and TRBJ1-1, with D perhaps matching TRBD1 (5 bases). Germline CDR1 reads SGHRS; CDR2 reads YFSETQ. V was clipped by 0 bases and J by 3 bases, with 6 bases between them. CDR3 length: 13 amino acids. CDR3 amino acids: CASSLEGHTEAFF. CDR3 bases: TGCGCCAGCAGCTTGGAGGGGCACACTGAAGCTTTCTTT. The whole variable domain, remainder taken from reference TRBV5-1 and TRBJ1-1, is KAGVTQTPRYLIKTRGQQVTLSCSPISGHRSVSWYQQTPGQGLQFLFEYFSETQRNKGNFPGRFSGRQFSNSRSEMNVSTLELGDSALYLCASSLEGHTEAFFGQGTRLTVV.

This rearrangement joins TRBV19 to TRBJ2-1, with D unresolved. Per germline, CDR1 LNHDA and CDR2 SQIVND (reference sequence). V lost 6 bases, J lost 9 bases, and 15 bases lay in between. This CDR3 has 13 amino acids. This chain's CDR3 is CASSLVRSGEQFF. The CDR3 DNA is TGTGCCAGTAGCCTTGTAAGGTCGGGTGAGCAGTTCTTC.

The chain combines TRBV5-4 with TRBJ2-3, with TRBD2 matching over 7 bases. V was pared by 3 bases and J by 2 bases, with 9 bases of the junction left unmatched. The CDR3 runs 16 residues. Germline assignment: CDR1 SGHNT and CDR2 YYREEE (reference sequence). CDR3 sequence reads: CASSSGGVPVTDTQYF. As DNA, the CDR3 is TGTGCCAGCAGCTCTGGGGGGGTCCCTGTCACAGATACGCAGTATTTT. The complete variable domain, with remaining parts taken from reference TRBV5-4 and TRBJ2-3, reads ETGVTQSPTHLIKTRGQQVTLRCSSQSGHNTVSWYQQALGQGPQFIFQYYREEENGRGNFPPRFSGLQFPNYSSELNVNALELDDSALYLCASSSGGVPVTDTQYFGPGTRLTVL.

The chain combines TRBV30 with TRBJ1-2; no clear D. The V end lost 0 bases, the J end lost 6 bases, and 14 bases lay between the germline ends. CDR1 is GTSNPN and CDR2 is SVGIG in the germline V gene (reference sequence). CDR3 size: 14 residues. The CDR3 bases are TGTGCCTGGAGTGTACTGGAGGGTCCCGATGGCTACACCTTC. Its protein product is CAWSVLEGPDGYTF.

This sequence joins TRBV11-2 and TRBJ1-1; 8 bases line up with TRBD1. Per the germline V gene, CDR1 is SGHAT and CDR2 is FQNNGV. CDR3 length: 14 amino acids. V gave up 5 bases and J gave up 6 bases; unmatched junction bases: 8. The CDR3 region is CASSIYDRGAEAFF. The CDR3 coding sequence is TGTGCCAGCAGCATCTACGACAGGGGCGCTGAAGCTTTCTTT. Complete variable domain (other parts from reference TRBV11-2 and TRBJ1-1): EAGVAQSPRYKIIEKRQSVAFWCNPISGHATLYWYQQILGQGPKLLIQFQNNGVVDDSQLPKDRFSAERLKGVDSTLKIQPAKLEDSAVYLCASSIYDRGAEAFFGQGTRLTVV.

The rearrangement joins TRBV7-6 to TRBJ2-3, with 8 bases lining up with TRBD2. CDR3 length equals 17 residues. Germline trimming cut 4 bases from V and 0 bases from J; bases unmatched to any gene: 9. Germline V gene lookup returns CDR1 SGHVS and CDR2 FNYEAQ. The CDR3 DNA sequence: TGTGCCAGCAGCTGGGGGATTAGCGGGGTGAGCACAGATACGCAGTATTTT. Protein product: CASSWGISGVSTDTQYF.

Only a few counts were recorded for this clone. The chain is built from TRBV6-6 and TRBJ2-2; a possible D gene is TRBD2 (6 bases). V was clipped by 5 bases and J by 6 bases, with 13 bases between them. Germline V gene lookup returns CDR1 MNHNY and CDR2 SVGAGI (reference sequence). This CDR3 comprises 14 residues. As DNA, the CDR3 is TGTGCCAGCAGTCGACTAGTTGGGGCCGGGGAGCTGTTTTTT. As protein: CASSRLVGAGELFF.

This clone came up once. Mismatch with germline at one junction end may stem from a read error. V gene TRBV4-2 combines with J gene TRBJ1-5; 10 nucleotides line up with TRBD1. Germline CDR1 is LGHNA and CDR2 is YNFKEQ. This CDR3 spans 18 amino acids. The CDR3 here is CASSHGQGVPSSSQPQHF. CDR3 nucleotides: TGTGCCAGCAGCCACGGACAGGGGGTTCCTAGTAGCAGTCAGCCCCAGCATTTT.

The gene calls are TRBV4-1 and TRBJ2-7; TRBD2 is a possible D gene (6 bases). Trimming removed 1 base at V and 3 bases at J, with 13 bases between. CDR1 and CDR2 from the germline V gene are MGHRA and YSYEKL. The CDR3 consists of 15 residues. The CDR3 sequence: CASSQAPTGDYEQYF. The CDR3 DNA is TGCGCCAGCAGCCAAGCGCCGACGGGAGACTACGAGCAGTACTTC.